Listed below are T cell receptor beta chains from one sample, sequenced in a study of T-cell reconstitution after alpha-beta-depleted transplantation in children. TCRdb processed the PCR reads anew with MiXCR; each CDR3 protein has one entry. The sample carries 200,000 or so distinct CDR3 sequences, 6.3% recorded once. The source material was PBMCs, sampled before TCRalphabeta/CD19-depleted stem cell transplant. These receptors all come from a girl under three years old with combined immunodeficiency, due to receive a stem cell transplant. Each CDR3 is given with its conserved first and last residue. The order of the fields is D gene, J gene, clone size, V gene, CDR3 DNA, CDR3 protein. A D gene is named only where the DNA matches it firmly. Only part of the rows carry a size: once, few, many, or a class if the clone is expanded.

d_gene: TRBD1; j_gene: TRBJ1-5; abundance: .; v_gene: TRBV12-3/TRBV12-4; CDR3nt: TGTGCCAGCACCTTGACAGGGTACCAGCCCCAGCATTTT; CDR3aa: CASTLTGYQPQHF
d_gene: TRBD1; j_gene: TRBJ1-2; abundance: many; v_gene: TRBV5-1; CDR3nt: TGCGCCAGCAGCTTGAGACAGGGGAACTATGGCTACACCTTC; CDR3aa: CASSLRQGNYGYTF
d_gene: .; j_gene: TRBJ2-1; abundance: many; v_gene: TRBV7-2; CDR3nt: TGTGCCAGCAGCTTAGGGGTTCACAAGTTCTTC; CDR3aa: CASSLGVHKFF
d_gene: .; j_gene: TRBJ2-5; abundance: many; v_gene: TRBV18; CDR3nt: TGTGCCAGCTCACCGCCCTTGGAGACCCAGTACTTC; CDR3aa: CASSPPLETQYF
d_gene: .; j_gene: TRBJ1-1; abundance: .; v_gene: TRBV27; CDR3nt: TGTGCCAGCAGTTGTTCCTCGACGGCAGAAGCTTTCTTT; CDR3aa: CASSCSSTAEAFF
d_gene: .; j_gene: TRBJ2-2; abundance: .; v_gene: TRBV5-1; CDR3nt: TGCGCCAGCAGCTTGGACCTTTGGGAGCTGTTTTTT; CDR3aa: CASSLDLWELFF
d_gene: TRBD2; j_gene: TRBJ2-5; abundance: .; v_gene: TRBV4-1; CDR3nt: TGCGCCAGCAGCCAAGATAGGGGCCTAGCGGGGGCCAACCAAGAGACCCAGTACTTC; CDR3aa: CASSQDRGLAGANQETQYF
d_gene: TRBD2; j_gene: TRBJ2-3; abundance: many; v_gene: TRBV12-3/TRBV12-4; CDR3nt: TGTGCCAGCAGTTTAGCGCTAGCGGGGGGTTCAGATACGCAGTATTTT; CDR3aa: CASSLALAGGSDTQYF
d_gene: .; j_gene: TRBJ1-5; abundance: many; v_gene: TRBV4-2; CDR3nt: TGTGCCAGCAGCCAAGACGCTACAGGGTCCATTAGCAATCAGCCCCAGCATTTT; CDR3aa: CASSQDATGSISNQPQHF
d_gene: .; j_gene: TRBJ2-1; abundance: many; v_gene: TRBV9; CDR3nt: TGTGCCAGCACCAAGACAGGCGATGAGCAGTTCTTC; CDR3aa: CASTKTGDEQFF
d_gene: .; j_gene: TRBJ2-1; abundance: many; v_gene: TRBV6-2/TRBV6-3; CDR3nt: TGTGCCAGCAGTCGGGGCGGGTTACTATACAATGAGCAGTTCTTC; CDR3aa: CASSRGGLLYNEQFF
d_gene: .; j_gene: TRBJ2-1; abundance: many; v_gene: TRBV12-3/TRBV12-4; CDR3nt: TGTGCCAGCAGTCCGGTAGCGGACAATGAGCAGTTCTTC; CDR3aa: CASSPVADNEQFF
d_gene: .; j_gene: TRBJ1-6; abundance: many; v_gene: TRBV7-6; CDR3nt: TGTGCCAGCAGCTTAGCGGGGTCCCAGGTCCCGAATTCACCCCTCCACTTT; CDR3aa: CASSLAGSQVPNSPLHF
d_gene: TRBD2; j_gene: TRBJ2-1; abundance: .; v_gene: TRBV7-6; CDR3nt: TGTGCCAGCAGCGCTGCTAGCGGGGGGCCGGGCTCCTACAATGAGCAGTTCTTC; CDR3aa: CASSAASGGPGSYNEQFF
d_gene: .; j_gene: TRBJ2-1; abundance: few; v_gene: TRBV6-5; CDR3nt: TGTGCCAGCAGTTACGGGGGGCGCGGGCGATACAATGAGCAGTTCTTC; CDR3aa: CASSYGGRGRYNEQFF
d_gene: .; j_gene: TRBJ2-2; abundance: .; v_gene: TRBV20-1; CDR3nt: TGCTGTGCTAGAGAAGGTGGGAGACGCACCGGGGAGCTGTTTTTT; CDR3aa: CCAREGGRRTGELFF
d_gene: TRBD2; j_gene: TRBJ2-1; abundance: .; v_gene: TRBV20-1; CDR3nt: TGCAGTGCTCACGTCCCGGGACTAGAGGGTCGGGTCTATGAGCAGTTCTTC; CDR3aa: CSAHVPGLEGRVYEQFF
d_gene: .; j_gene: TRBJ2-1; abundance: many; v_gene: TRBV6-2/TRBV6-3; CDR3nt: TGTGCCAGCAGAAGCTTATGGGGGCCGGATGAGCAGTTCTTC; CDR3aa: CASRSLWGPDEQFF
d_gene: .; j_gene: TRBJ2-5; abundance: few; v_gene: TRBV7-9; CDR3nt: TGTGCCAGCAGCTTATTATTGGGGGTGGAGACCCAGTACTTC; CDR3aa: CASSLLLGVETQYF
d_gene: TRBD1; j_gene: TRBJ2-1; abundance: many; v_gene: TRBV12-3/TRBV12-4; CDR3nt: TGTGCCAGCAGACCTTCAACCGGGACAGGGGTATACAATGAGCAGTTCTTC; CDR3aa: CASRPSTGTGVYNEQFF
d_gene: TRBD2; j_gene: TRBJ2-7; abundance: .; v_gene: TRBV2; CDR3nt: TGTGCCATCTGTTTTATACCCGACTTCAAGCGGGGCTCCTACGAGCAGTACTTC; CDR3aa: CAICFIPDFKRGSYEQYF
d_gene: TRBD1; j_gene: TRBJ2-4; abundance: many; v_gene: TRBV3-1; CDR3nt: TGTGCCTTCAGCCAGGACAGGCCCAACCTTTTAGCCAAAAACATTCAGTACTTC; CDR3aa: CAFSQDRPNLLAKNIQYF
d_gene: .; j_gene: TRBJ2-7; abundance: many; v_gene: TRBV4-2; CDR3nt: TGTGCCAGCAGCCTTAATCAGGGATCGCGCTACGAGCAGTACTTC; CDR3aa: CASSLNQGSRYEQYF
d_gene: .; j_gene: TRBJ1-1; abundance: many; v_gene: TRBV5-6; CDR3nt: TGTGCCAGCATCGGCAGATTGAACACTGAAGCTTTCTTT; CDR3aa: CASIGRLNTEAFF
d_gene: .; j_gene: TRBJ2-7; abundance: many; v_gene: TRBV29-1; CDR3nt: TGCAGCGTTGTCTCCCCCTACGAGCAGTACTTC; CDR3aa: CSVVSPYEQYF
d_gene: TRBD1; j_gene: TRBJ2-1; abundance: .; v_gene: TRBV11-3; CDR3nt: TGTGCCAGCAGCTCCCGAGACAGGGGGAATGAGCAGTTCTTC; CDR3aa: CASSSRDRGNEQFF